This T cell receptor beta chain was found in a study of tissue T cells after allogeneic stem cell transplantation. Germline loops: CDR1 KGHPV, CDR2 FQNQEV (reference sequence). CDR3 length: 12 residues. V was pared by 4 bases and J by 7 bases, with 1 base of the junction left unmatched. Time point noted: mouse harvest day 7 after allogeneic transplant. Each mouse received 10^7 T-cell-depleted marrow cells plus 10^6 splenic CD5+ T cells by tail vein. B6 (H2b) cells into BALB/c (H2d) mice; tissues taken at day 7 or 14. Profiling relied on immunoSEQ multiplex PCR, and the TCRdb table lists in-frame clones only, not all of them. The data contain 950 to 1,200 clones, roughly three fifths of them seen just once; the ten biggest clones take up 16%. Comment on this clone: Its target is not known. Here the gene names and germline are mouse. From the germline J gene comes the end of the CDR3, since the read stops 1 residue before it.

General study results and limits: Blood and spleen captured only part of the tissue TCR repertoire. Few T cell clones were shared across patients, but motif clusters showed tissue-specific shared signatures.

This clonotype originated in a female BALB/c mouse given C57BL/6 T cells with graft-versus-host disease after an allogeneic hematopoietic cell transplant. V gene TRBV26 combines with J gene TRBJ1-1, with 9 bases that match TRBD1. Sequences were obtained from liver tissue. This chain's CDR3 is CASSRDREEVFF. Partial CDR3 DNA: TGTGCCAGCAGTCGGGACAGGGAAGAAGTCTTC.